The 7 T cell receptor beta chains listed next were all sequenced from one sample in a study of CD8 T cells in Susac syndrome. RNA totalling 0.5 to 1 ug underwent reverse transcription with random hexamers. One entry per CDR3 protein, called by TCRdb with MiXCR from the immunoSEQ multiplex PCR reads. The table records approximately 190,000 distinct CDR3 sequences, 85% to 95% of them present only once. The source material was CD4+ T cells from PBMCs. The origin of the receptors is a human donor in good health.

This chain joins TRBV6-5 and TRBJ2-7; unclear D gene. The CDR3 consists of 13 residues. Germline V gene sequence: CDR1 MNHEY, CDR2 SVGAGI. V was trimmed by 6 bases and J by 3 bases, leaving 12 bases between them. The CDR3 is CASSLGPNYEQYF. The CDR3 region has the DNA TGTGCCAGCAGCCTCGGACCGAACTACGAGCAGTACTTC.

The chain uses TRBV3-1 and TRBJ1-4; D gene ambiguous. This CDR3 spans 17 amino acids. Trimming pared 4 bases from V and 0 bases from J, leaving 15 bases between. CDR1 LGHDT and CDR2 YNNKEL come from the germline V gene (reference sequence). CDR3 sequence: CASSLLEGRATNEKLFF. The CDR3, as DNA: TGTGCCAGCAGCCTACTAGAGGGCCGAGCAACTAATGAAAAACTGTTTTTT.

CDR3 sequence reads: CASSGVFTEAFF. The CDR3 nucleotides are TGTGCCAGCAGCGGGGTTTTCACTGAAGCTTTCTTT. The chain employs TRBV7-2 and TRBJ1-1; no clear D. Germline assignment: CDR1 SGHTA and CDR2 FQGNSA. The CDR3 is 12 amino acids. The ends were cut back, 5 bases at V and 4 bases at J, with 8 bases in the middle.

CDR3 in DNA: TGTGCCAGCAGTTGGGGTGGTTTAGGAGAGACCCAGTACTTC. This codes for CASSWGGLGETQYF. The chain couples TRBV27 to TRBJ2-5; D ambiguous. Trimming removed 4 bases from V and 4 bases from J, with 13 bases in between. This CDR3 has 14 amino acids. Germline V gene data show CDR1 as MNHEY and CDR2 as SMNVEV (reference sequence).

Written as DNA, the CDR3 is TGCGCCAGCAGCTTGGCCGGGGCCCGGGACACAGATACGCAGTATTTT. Amino acids: CASSLAGARDTDTQYF. This rearrangement joins TRBV5-1 to TRBJ2-3; either TRBD1 or TRBD2 may fit D (5 bases each). This CDR3 comprises 16 residues. V was clipped by 0 bases and J by 2 bases, with 13 bases between them. Germline CDR1 SGHRS, CDR2 YFSETQ.

V gene TRBV5-4 combines with J gene TRBJ2-2, with unresolved D. Germline lookup yields CDR1 SGHNT and CDR2 YYREEE (reference sequence). The CDR3 covers 16 residues. The V and J ends lost 0 bases and 0 bases respectively, with 9 bases between them. The CDR3 loop reads CASSLGSFANTGELFF. The CDR3 DNA follows: TGTGCCAGCAGCTTGGGGTCGTTCGCGAACACCGGGGAGCTGTTTTTT.

The rearrangement uses TRBV6-1 and TRBJ2-7, with 7 nucleotides matching TRBD2. Trimming at V came to 10 bases and at J to 3 bases, leaving 3 bases not matched to a gene. Germline V gives CDR1 MNHNS, CDR2 SASEGT. This CDR3 spans 11 amino acids. The CDR3 DNA reads TGTGCCACGGGGGGTGTCTACGAGCAGTACTTC. Its translation is CATGGVYEQYF.